Each of the 23 T cell receptor beta chains below was sequenced from the same sample in a study of blood T cell dynamics during melanoma immunotherapy. The sample's time point: pre-treatment baseline. Produced via immunoSEQ multiplex PCR; TCRdb's table is partial and in-frame only. Of about 22,000 clones detected, nearly 90% appear once; the ten largest clones hold roughly 1.2%. Sequences were derived from blood, sampled from a patient treated with checkpoint blockade. The receptors shown here come from a human donor with melanoma.

The genes are TRBV4-1 and TRBJ2-4, with unresolved D. The length of the CDR3 is 16 residues. Germline-derived CDR1 and CDR2 are MGHRA and YSYEKL. Trimming stripped 4 bases from V and 10 bases from J, with 23 bases between. The DNA for the CDR3 is TGCGCCAGCAGCCTTGGCACACGCGCCGGGCTTGGGATTCAGTACTTC. Translation: CASSLGTRAGLGIQYF.

This chain connects TRBV20-1 to TRBJ2-1; no clear D gene. This CDR3 is built from 11 residues. Trimming took 6 bases from V and 2 from J, leaving 5 bases between them. Per the germline V gene, CDR1 is DFQATT and CDR2 is SNEGSKA (reference sequence). CDR3 protein: CSALTYNEQFF. The CDR3 nucleotides read TGCAGTGCATTAACCTACAATGAGCAGTTCTTC.

This clone was observed a few times. The chain has TRBV6-1 and TRBJ2-7; D gene unclear. The CDR3 has 15 amino acids. Germline V lookup: CDR1 MNHNS, CDR2 SASEGT. Trimming stripped 1 base from V and 3 bases from J, with 13 bases between. This CDR3 reads CASSEGMGLVYEQYF. CDR3 bases: TGTGCCAGCAGTGAAGGAATGGGGTTGGTCTACGAGCAGTACTTC.

This chain links TRBV18 with TRBJ1-5, with D unresolved. V was cut by 3 bases and J by 6 bases, with 12 bases left in between. Germline CDR1 reads KGHSH; CDR2 reads LQKENI. This CDR3 region has 14 residues. The CDR3 DNA reads TGTGCCAGCTCACCTCCCAACGGGGTTCAGCCCCAGCATTTT. Translating gives CASSPPNGVQPQHF. Supplemented by reference TRBV18 and TRBJ1-5, the full variable domain reads NAGVMQNPRHLVRRRGQEARLRCSPMKGHSHVYWYRQLPEEGLKFMVYLQKENIIDESGMPKERFSAEFPKEGPSILRIQQVVRGDSAAYFCASSPPNGVQPQHFGDGTRLSIL.

The chain is built from TRBV11-2 and TRBJ2-3, with 9 bases fitting TRBD1. This CDR3 region has 16 residues. CDR1 and CDR2 (germline): SGHAT, FQNNGV. V gave up 5 bases and J gave up 4 bases; unmatched junction bases: 10. The CDR3 sequence: CASSPGDRVGADTQYF. For the CDR3, the DNA is TGTGCCAGCAGCCCGGGGGACAGGGTTGGGGCAGATACGCAGTATTTT.

This CDR3 reads CASTSGTSGYEQYF. The CDR3 region has the DNA TGTGCCAGTACCTCAGGGACTAGCGGTTACGAGCAGTACTTC. This sequence joins TRBV19 and TRBJ2-7; 11 bases are shared with TRBD2. This CDR3 spans 14 amino acids. CDR1 and CDR2 (germline): LNHDA, SQIVND (reference sequence). Germline trimming cut 7 bases from V and 4 bases from J; bases unmatched to any gene: 6.

The rearrangement joins TRBV5-1 to TRBJ1-2, with D uncertain. This CDR3 is built from 13 residues. Looked up from germline, CDR1 is SGHRS and CDR2 is YFSETQ. Trimming stripped 0 bases from V and 4 bases from J, with 7 bases between. The CDR3 sequence is CASSLGTGYGYTF. The CDR3 DNA sequence: TGCGCCAGCAGCTTGGGGACCGGCTATGGCTACACCTTC.

The genes are TRBV7-2 and TRBJ2-7, with a weak D call TRBD2 (6 bases). V lost 5 bases and J 0 bases, leaving 14 bases between the germline ends. There are 15 residues in the CDR3. The germline V gene encodes CDR1 SGHTA and CDR2 FQGNSA. The CDR3 spells CASSLRVSGSYEQYF. The CDR3 DNA reads as TGTGCCAGCAGCCTTCGGGTTAGCGGCTCCTACGAGCAGTACTTC.

The chain links TRBV7-2 to TRBJ2-7; 9 bases agree with TRBD1. V shed 0 bases and J 4 bases; nucleotides not matched to a gene: 4. CDR1 and CDR2 (germline): SGHTA, FQGNSA. The CDR3 is 15 amino acids. As DNA, the CDR3 is TGTGCCAGCAGCTTAGCCCCACAGGGGGCGTACGAGCAGTACTTC. As protein: CASSLAPQGAYEQYF. The full variable domain, in which reference TRBV7-2 and TRBJ2-7 provide the parts outside the CDR3, is GAGVSQSPSNKVTEKGKDVELRCDPISGHTALYWYRQSLGQGLEFLIYFQGNSAPDKSGLPSDRFSAERTGGSVSTLTIQRTQQEDSAVYLCASSLAPQGAYEQYFGPGTRLTVT.

The chain carries TRBV11-2 and TRBJ2-7; unclear D gene. The V end lost 1 base, the J end lost 2 bases, and 15 bases lay between the germline ends. The CDR3 is made up of 16 amino acids. The germline V gene encodes CDR1 SGHAT and CDR2 FQNNGV. This CDR3 reads CASSLVPRRFPYEQYF. CDR3 nucleotide sequence: TGTGCCAGCAGCTTAGTTCCCCGCCGGTTCCCCTACGAGCAGTACTTC.

The J gene is TRBJ2-1, the V gene TRBV4-1; D is possibly TRBD2 (5 bases). Germline-derived CDR1 and CDR2 are MGHRA and YSYEKL. Trimming removed 1 base at V and 2 bases at J, with 21 bases between. This CDR3 region has 19 residues. The CDR3 nucleotides read TGCGCCAGCAGCCAAGGGTATCCTCCAGCGGCCTTCCCCTACAATGAGCAGTTCTTC. Translation gives CASSQGYPPAAFPYNEQFF.

V and J are TRBV15 and TRBJ2-2; D is perhaps TRBD1 (5 bases). Trimming shortened V by 0 bases and J by 2 bases, and 16 bases separated the two germline ends. The CDR3 runs 18 residues. Germline loops: CDR1 LNHNV, CDR2 YYDKDF (reference sequence). The CDR3 is CATSRDTGGRTNTGELFF. In nucleotides, the CDR3 is TGTGCCACCAGCAGAGATACAGGCGGAAGAACAAACACCGGGGAGCTGTTTTTT.

The V call is TRBV19, the J call TRBJ2-7; 8 bases match TRBD2. The CDR3 is 13 residues long. CDR1 and CDR2 from the germline V gene are LNHDA and SQIVND (reference sequence). The V gene end was trimmed by 5 bases and the J gene end by 5 bases; junction bases not matched to a gene: 5. The CDR3 is CASSERGRNEQYF. The DNA for the CDR3 is TGTGCCAGTAGTGAGCGGGGGCGGAACGAGCAGTACTTC.

The chain links TRBV7-9 to TRBJ1-2; a possible D gene is TRBD1 (5 bases). V dropped 2 bases and J dropped 0 bases, with 10 bases sitting between them. The CDR3 is 15 amino acids. Germline CDR1 reads SEHNR; CDR2 reads FQNEAQ (reference sequence). The CDR3 loop reads CASSLMGDSNYGYTF. CDR3 sequence (DNA): TGTGCCAGCAGCTTAATGGGGGACTCTAACTATGGCTACACCTTC.

The rearrangement uses TRBV11-3 and TRBJ2-5; D may correspond to TRBD1 or TRBD2 (5 bases each). V lost 5 bases, J lost 4 bases, and 14 bases lay in between. This CDR3 has 14 residues. The V gene's germline CDR1 is SGHNT and CDR2 YENEEA. For the CDR3, the DNA is TGTGCCAGCAGCCGAGGGGCAACGGCAGAGACCCAGTACTTC. It yields the protein CASSRGATAETQYF.

This clone has just one count. The V and J genes are TRBV12-5 and TRBJ1-5; no clear D gene. Germline V lookup: CDR1 LGHNT, CDR2 FRNRAP. V lost 2 bases to trimming and J lost 2 bases, with 13 bases between them. There are 16 residues in the CDR3. The CDR3 DNA is TGTGCTAGTGGTTTGCCCTCCCCCGGGGGCAATCAGCCCCAGCATTTT. It yields the protein CASGLPSPGGNQPQHF.

V and J are TRBV5-1 and TRBJ2-1; D perhaps matches TRBD2 (6 bases). Looked up from germline, CDR1 is SGHRS and CDR2 is YFSETQ. This CDR3 comprises 15 residues. Trimming pared 1 base from V and 5 bases from J, leaving 13 bases between. CDR3 region: CASSLYGSGDNEQFF. CDR3 DNA sequence: TGCGCCAGCAGCTTGTACGGGAGCGGCGACAATGAGCAGTTCTTC.

The gene calls are TRBV15 and TRBJ2-7; TRBD2 agrees at 8 bases. Germline CDR1 LNHNV, CDR2 YYDKDF (reference sequence). J lost 5 bases, V lost 5 bases, and 5 bases had no gene match. This CDR3 contains 13 residues. CDR3 sequence reads: CATSPHGGDEQYF. The CDR3 DNA follows: TGTGCCACCAGCCCCCACGGGGGGGACGAGCAGTACTTC.

The CDR3 DNA is TGTGCCTGGAGTGGGACCTCCTACGAGCAGTACTTC. Encoded protein: CAWSGTSYEQYF. V and J are TRBV30 and TRBJ2-7, with D unclear. Deletions cut 1 base from V and 0 bases from J, with 4 bases between. The CDR3 loop spans 12 amino acids. Germline CDR1 and CDR2: GTSNPN and SVGIG (reference sequence). Looking up the rest from reference TRBV30 and TRBJ2-7 gives the full variable domain: SQTIHQWPATLVQPVGSPLSLECTVEGTSNPNLYWYRQAAGRGLQLLFYSVGIGQISSEVPQNLSASRPQDRQFILSSKKLLLSDSGFYLCAWSGTSYEQYFGPGTRLTVT.

The rearrangement joins TRBV18 to TRBJ1-2, with 7 bases that match TRBD1. Germline assignment: CDR1 KGHSH and CDR2 LQKENI. The CDR3 runs to 16 residues. V was clipped by 3 bases and J by 0 bases; unmatched bases: 7. CDR3 sequence (DNA): TGTGCCAGCTCACCTACAGGGGACGTAGCTAACTATGGCTACACCTTC. Protein: CASSPTGDVANYGYTF.

The V gene is TRBV9, the J gene TRBJ2-3; D unresolved. The CDR3 contains 15 residues. The V gene's germline CDR1 is SGDLS and CDR2 YYNGEE. Trimming shortened V by 0 bases and J by 1 base, and 9 bases separated the two germline ends. The DNA of the CDR3 is TGTGCCAGCAGCGTAGATGGGTGGGGCACAGATACGCAGTATTTT. Its translation is CASSVDGWGTDTQYF.

V usage is TRBV2 and J usage is TRBJ2-7, with 9 bases lining up with TRBD2. The CDR3 is 16 amino acids. The V gene end was trimmed by 6 bases and the J gene end by 1 base; junction bases not matched to a gene: 10. Germline V CDR1 and CDR2: SNHLY, FYNNEI. The DNA for the CDR3 is TGTGCCAGCAGGGGGGTGGCGGGAGGGCCTTCCTACGAGCAGTACTTC. This translates into CASRGVAGGPSYEQYF.

This clone was recorded only once. The chain couples TRBV10-1 to TRBJ1-1; D unclear. Germline V lookup: CDR1 WNHNN, CDR2 SYGVQD (reference sequence). This CDR3 is built from 15 residues. Trimming shortened V by 0 bases and J by 0 bases, and 8 bases separated the two germline ends. The CDR3 DNA reads TGCGCCAGCAGTGAGTCCCGGACGGTGAACACTGAAGCTTTCTTT. Amino acid sequence: CASSESRTVNTEAFF.